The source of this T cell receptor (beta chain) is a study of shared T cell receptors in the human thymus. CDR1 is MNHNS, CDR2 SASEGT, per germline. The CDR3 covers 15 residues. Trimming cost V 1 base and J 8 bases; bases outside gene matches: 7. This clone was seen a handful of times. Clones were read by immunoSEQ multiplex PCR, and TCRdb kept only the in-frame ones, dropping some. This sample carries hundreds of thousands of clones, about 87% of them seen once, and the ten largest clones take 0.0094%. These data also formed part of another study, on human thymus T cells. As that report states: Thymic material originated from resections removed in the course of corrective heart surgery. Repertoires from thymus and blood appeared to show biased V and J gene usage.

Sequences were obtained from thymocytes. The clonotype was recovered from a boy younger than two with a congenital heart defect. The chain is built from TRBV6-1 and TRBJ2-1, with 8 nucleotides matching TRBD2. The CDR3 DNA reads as TGTGCCAGCAGTGAAGAGAAGCGGGAGTCTGATGAGCAGTTCTTC. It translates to CASSEEKRESDEQFF.